Following are 11 T cell receptor beta chains from one sample sequenced in a study of T cell responses to AZD1222 COVID-19 vaccine. Clones were read by immunoSEQ multiplex PCR, and TCRdb kept only the in-frame ones, dropping some. Seen here are about 55,000 clones, 89% observed once, and the top ten hold 1.5% to 2.5%. Sample: peripheral blood, taken on day 0 of AZD1222 vaccination. The receptors were sampled from an adult in good health.

The gene calls are TRBV7-9 and TRBJ1-5; perhaps TRBD1 as D (5 bases). CDR1 and CDR2 (germline): SEHNR, FQNEAQ (reference sequence). The CDR3 runs to 18 residues. V gave up 5 bases and J gave up 2 bases, with 22 bases separating them. In DNA, the CDR3 is TGTGCCAGCAGCCGCAATCTAAAGTCAGGGAGAGGCAATCAGCCCCAGCATTTT. It encodes CASSRNLKSGRGNQPQHF. The variable domain in full, completed from reference TRBV7-9 and TRBJ1-5, reads DTGVSQNPRHKITKRGQNVTFRCDPISEHNRLYWYRQTLGQGPEFLTYFQNEAQLEKSRLLSDRFSAERPKGSFSTLEIQRTEQGDSAMYLCASSRNLKSGRGNQPQHFGDGTRLSIL.

V and J are TRBV9 and TRBJ2-3; 16 bases match TRBD2. Looked up from germline, CDR1 is SGDLS and CDR2 is YYNGEE. V shed 2 bases, J shed 1 base, and the junction held 7 bases outside the gene matches. The CDR3 is 19 amino acids. Here the CDR3 reads CASSVPGLAGGAGTDTQYF. The CDR3 nucleotides read TGTGCCAGCAGCGTCCCGGGACTAGCGGGAGGGGCTGGCACAGATACGCAGTATTTT. Drawing the rest from reference TRBV9 and TRBJ2-3, the complete variable domain is DSGVTQTPKHLITATGQRVTLRCSPRSGDLSVYWYQQSLDQGLQFLIQYYNGEERAKGNILERFSAQQFPDLHSELNLSSLELGDSALYFCASSVPGLAGGAGTDTQYFGPGTRLTVL.

V usage is TRBV28 and J usage is TRBJ1-2; D gene unclear. CDR3 length: 14 amino acids. The ends were cut back, 6 bases at V and 0 bases at J, with 11 bases in the middle. Germline V CDR1 and CDR2: MDHEN, SYDVKM. The CDR3 DNA reads TGTGCCAGCAGCCCCAACGTACCTAACTATGGCTACACCTTC. Amino acids: CASSPNVPNYGYTF.

The DNA of the CDR3 is TGCAGCGTGGACGGGGGCCTCGCCTATGGCTACACCTTC. Its protein is CSVDGGLAYGYTF. The V gene is TRBV29-1, the J gene TRBJ1-2, with D tentatively TRBD1 (6 bases). The CDR3 sequence is 13 residues long. Germline values: CDR1 SQVTM, CDR2 ANQGSEA. V was shortened by 6 bases and J by 4 bases, with 15 bases between the two germline ends.

The chain carries TRBV6-5 and TRBJ2-5; tentative D call: TRBD2 (6 bases). From germline, CDR1 is MNHEY and CDR2 SVGAGI. This CDR3 is 13 amino acids long. The ends were cut back, 6 bases at V and 3 bases at J, with 11 bases in the middle. CDR3 residues: CASSLTGEETQYF. The CDR3 bases are TGTGCCAGCAGCCTTACGGGAGAAGAGACCCAGTACTTC.

CDR3 sequence: CASRKTVGNTIYF. The CDR3 coding sequence is TGTGCCAGCAGGAAGACAGTTGGAAACACCATATATTTT. V is TRBV28 and J is TRBJ1-3, with a weak D call TRBD1 (5 bases). This CDR3 has 13 amino acids. Germline CDR1 and CDR2: MDHEN and SYDVKM. V lost 6 bases and J 3 bases, leaving 9 bases between the germline ends.

The chain joins TRBV30 to TRBJ1-1, with 8 bases identical to TRBD1. V gave up 4 bases and J gave up 7 bases; unmatched junction bases: 8. The CDR3 is made up of 13 amino acids. CDR1 and CDR2 from the germline V gene are GTSNPN and SVGIG (reference sequence). Written as DNA, the CDR3 is TGTGCCTGGACGGGGCCAGGGGGCGATGAAGCTTTCTTT. Residues: CAWTGPGGDEAFF.

This clone was counted between two and nine times. The chain links TRBV6-2 or TRBV6-3 to TRBJ1-2; D is unresolved. The V gene lost 0 bases and the J gene lost 0 bases, with 11 bases spanning the gap. This CDR3 region has 16 residues. The germline V gene has CDR1 MNHEY and CDR2 SVGEGT. This CDR3 is CASSYSKPPANYGYTF. The CDR3, as DNA: TGTGCCAGCAGTTACTCGAAGCCCCCAGCTAACTATGGCTACACCTTC.

The chain links TRBV19 to TRBJ1-1; TRBD1 matches 7 bases. From germline, CDR1 is LNHDA and CDR2 SQIVND (reference sequence). V shed 5 bases, J shed 8 bases, and the junction held 5 bases outside the gene matches. The CDR3 loop spans 12 amino acids. The CDR3 region is CASSLTGPEAFF. For the CDR3, the DNA is TGTGCCAGTAGTTTGACAGGGCCCGAAGCTTTCTTT.

The chain has TRBV5-1 and TRBJ2-7; 10 bases match TRBD1. The CDR3 sequence is 16 residues long. V gave up 3 bases and J gave up 7 bases; unmatched junction bases: 13. Germline V lookup: CDR1 SGHRS, CDR2 YFSETQ. The CDR3 here is CASSSTPGTGEGEQYF. For the CDR3, the DNA is TGCGCCAGCAGCTCCACCCCCGGGACAGGGGAAGGGGAGCAGTACTTC.

The DNA for the CDR3 is TGTGCCAGCAGCCCTAGGCAGGGAGAGGGCCAAGAGACCCAGTACTTC. The encoded protein is CASSPRQGEGQETQYF. This chain uses TRBV6-2 or TRBV6-3 with TRBJ2-5; TRBD1 or TRBD2 may be the D gene (5 bases each). Per germline, CDR1 MNHEY and CDR2 SVGEGT. The CDR3 totals 16 residues. V lost 6 bases to trimming and J lost 1 base, with 18 bases between them.